Listed here are 28 T cell receptor beta chains from one sample, sequenced in a study of blood T cell repertoires in COVID-19 (TCRdb year 2020). Library construction relied on the immunoSEQ multiplex PCR assay. Entries here come from immuneACCESS through TCRdb and include only in-frame sequences with V and J called. Some clones fail to appear in such tables; in the studies checked, an unresolved V gene covers under half of the shortfall, and the cause of the remainder is unknown. For this sample the table gives around 200,000 clones, of which about 88% were detected only once. Jointly, the top ten make up roughly 2.7% of the sample. Material for sequencing was PBMCs or T cells enriched from blood (not recorded which). The source of these receptors is a woman in her 30s who had recovered from COVID-19.

The CDR3 region is CASSPDRNYGYTF. CDR3 in DNA: TGTGCCAGCAGCCCCGACAGGAACTATGGCTACACCTTC. The chain combines TRBV7-2 with TRBJ1-2, with D perhaps matching TRBD1 (6 bases). Trimming took 5 bases from V and 2 from J, leaving 9 bases between them. The V gene's germline CDR1 is SGHTA and CDR2 FQGNSA. The CDR3 extends over 13 amino acids.

The chain uses TRBV19 and TRBJ2-6; D is perhaps TRBD2 (6 bases). Trimming took off 3 bases at V and 5 bases at J, with 8 bases between the two ends. This CDR3 region has 14 residues. Germline CDR1 reads LNHDA; CDR2 reads SQIVND (reference sequence). The CDR3 reads CASSISGRANVLTF. CDR3 DNA: TGTGCCAGTAGTATTAGCGGTAGGGCCAACGTCCTGACTTTC.

This rearrangement joins TRBV7-2 to TRBJ2-4; D ambiguous. V gave up 4 bases and J gave up 0 bases, with 13 bases separating them. CDR1 and CDR2 from the germline V gene are SGHTA and FQGNSA. The CDR3 runs 16 residues. The CDR3 DNA sequence: TGTGCCAGCAGCTCCCCTATTAGACTAGCCAAAAACATTCAGTACTTC. This encodes CASSSPIRLAKNIQYF. The full variable domain, with the rest looked up from reference TRBV7-2 and TRBJ2-4, is GAGVSQSPSNKVTEKGKDVELRCDPISGHTALYWYRQSLGQGLEFLIYFQGNSAPDKSGLPSDRFSAERTGGSVSTLTIQRTQQEDSAVYLCASSSPIRLAKNIQYFGAGTRLSVL.

The rearrangement joins TRBV3-1 (or the pseudogene TRBV3-2) to TRBJ1-1; D is possibly TRBD1 (5 bases). The germline V gene has CDR1 LGHDT and CDR2 YNNKEL (reference sequence). The CDR3 consists of 17 residues. V lost 2 bases and J 5 bases, leaving 21 bases between the germline ends. The CDR3: CASSQRGQFSGKTEAFF. CDR3 nucleotides: TGTGCCAGCAGCCAAAGAGGTCAGTTCTCAGGGAAAACTGAAGCTTTCTTT.

The chain carries TRBV6-2 or TRBV6-3 and TRBJ2-3; TRBD2 matches 10 bases. V lost 5 bases to trimming and J lost 2 bases; unmatched junction nucleotides: 4. Germline CDR1 and CDR2: MNHEY and SVGEGT. This CDR3 contains 15 residues. This CDR3 is CASSRTSGPTDTQYF. Written as DNA, the CDR3 is TGTGCCAGCAGTCGGACTAGCGGACCCACAGATACGCAGTATTTT.

The chain uses TRBV2 and TRBJ2-3; TRBD1 matches at 9 bases. CDR3 length: 14 residues. CDR1 and CDR2 from the germline V gene are SNHLY and FYNNEI. With V trimmed by 8 bases and J by 3 bases, 6 bases remained unmatched. CDR3 region: CASSYGQGTDTQYF. In nucleotides, the CDR3 is TGTGCCAGCTCTTACGGACAGGGGACAGATACGCAGTATTTT. The entire variable domain, with the rest obtained from reference TRBV2 and TRBJ2-3, is as follows: EPEVTQTPSHQVTQMGQEVILRCVPISNHLYFYWYRQILGQKVEFLVSFYNNEISEKSEIFDDQFSVERPDGSNFTLKIRSTKLEDSAMYFCASSYGQGTDTQYFGPGTRLTVL.

Only one count was recorded for this clone. The chain employs TRBV9 and TRBJ2-2, with no clear D. The CDR3 has 15 residues. V gave up 0 bases and J gave up 2 bases, with 8 bases separating them. CDR1 SGDLS and CDR2 YYNGEE come from the germline V gene. DNA for the CDR3: TGTGCCAGCAGCGTAGCTCAGATTAACACCGGGGAGCTGTTTTTT. Protein: CASSVAQINTGELFF.

The rearrangement joins TRBV9 to TRBJ2-7; no clear D. This CDR3 region has 14 residues. Germline CDR1 reads SGDLS; CDR2 reads YYNGEE. V was pared by 0 bases and J by 3 bases, with 10 bases between. CDR3 DNA: TGTGCCAGCAGCGTAGCTTACCGGAGCTACGAGCAGTACTTC. It specifies CASSVAYRSYEQYF.

This chain joins TRBV4-1 and TRBJ2-2, with 8 bases matching TRBD1. The CDR3 consists of 16 residues. V was pared by 1 base and J by 3 bases, with 4 bases of the junction left unmatched. Germline CDR1 is MGHRA and CDR2 is YSYEKL. As DNA, the CDR3 is TGCGCCAGCAGCCAAGCGGACAGGGAAGACACCGGGGAGCTGTTTTTT. It is translated as CASSQADREDTGELFF.

The V call is TRBV7-9, the J call TRBJ1-2, with TRBD1 as a possible D gene (5 bases). This CDR3 comprises 13 residues. Between the trimmed V and J ends, which lost 2 bases and 6 bases, there was a span of 10 bases. CDR1 and CDR2 (germline): SEHNR, FQNEAQ (reference sequence). The CDR3 DNA sequence: TGTGCCAGCAGCTTATTCAGGGTCGATGGCTACACCTTC. This gives the protein CASSLFRVDGYTF.

This chain links TRBV7-9 with TRBJ2-2; D call uncertain. V was trimmed by 3 bases and J by 5 bases, leaving 7 bases between them. The CDR3 extends over 13 amino acids. Germline V gives CDR1 SEHNR, CDR2 FQNEAQ (reference sequence). The CDR3: CASSLERTGELFF. The CDR3 bases are TGTGCCAGCAGCTTGGAGCGAACCGGGGAGCTGTTTTTT.

V and J are TRBV14 and TRBJ1-2, with 7 bases identical to TRBD1. CDR3 length: 17 amino acids. Losses at the gene ends were 1 base for V and 6 bases for J; bases not matched to a gene: 14. The germline V gene has CDR1 SGHDN and CDR2 FVKESK. CDR3 nucleotides: TGTGCCAGCAGCCAAGGTGGGGAAAACAGGGGAGGCAATGGCTACACCTTC. Protein sequence: CASSQGGENRGGNGYTF.

The chain is built from TRBV2 and TRBJ2-2, with TRBD1 identical over 11 bases. The CDR3 length is 15 residues. Germline CDR1 is SNHLY and CDR2 is FYNNEI. V trimming: 8 bases; J trimming: 3 bases; junction bases outside the gene matches: 5. CDR3 coding DNA: TGTGCCAGCTTTCGGACAGGGGGCTACACCGGGGAGCTGTTTTTT. Its protein is CASFRTGGYTGELFF.

V usage is TRBV11-1 and J usage is TRBJ1-1; no clear D gene. Trimming removed 7 bases from V and 1 base from J, with 13 bases in between. Germline values: CDR1 SGHAT, CDR2 FQDESV (reference sequence). The CDR3 is made up of 14 amino acids. For the CDR3, the DNA is TGTGCCAGCACCCATACGGAGGGGAACACTGAAGCTTTCTTT. Amino acid sequence: CASTHTEGNTEAFF.

The V call is TRBV5-1, the J call TRBJ2-5; D might be TRBD1 (6 bases). The CDR3 has 16 residues. Per germline, CDR1 SGHRS and CDR2 YFSETQ. Deletions cut 2 bases from V and 0 bases from J, with 14 bases between. Here the CDR3 DNA reads TGCGCCAGCAGCTTACCGACAGGAACCTACCAAGAGACCCAGTACTTC. This codes for CASSLPTGTYQETQYF.

V usage is TRBV7-9 and J usage is TRBJ1-1; no definite D call. Germline CDR1 reads SEHNR; CDR2 reads FQNEAQ (reference sequence). V lost 2 bases and J 6 bases, leaving 10 bases between the germline ends. CDR3 length: 13 amino acids. For the CDR3, the DNA is TGTGCCAGCAGCTTAACTGTTCGCGCTGAAGCTTTCTTT. Encoded protein: CASSLTVRAEAFF. The full variable domain, completed using reference TRBV7-9 and TRBJ1-1, is DTGVSQNPRHKITKRGQNVTFRCDPISEHNRLYWYRQTLGQGPEFLTYFQNEAQLEKSRLLSDRFSAERPKGSFSTLEIQRTEQGDSAMYLCASSLTVRAEAFFGQGTRLTVV.

This chain links TRBV3-1 (or the pseudogene TRBV3-2) with TRBJ1-1, with D tentatively TRBD1 (6 bases). Between the trimmed V and J ends, which lost 5 bases and 11 bases, there was a span of 12 bases. Per the germline V gene, CDR1 is LGHDT and CDR2 is YNNKEL (reference sequence). The CDR3 covers 11 residues. This CDR3 is CASSNDRRAFF. As DNA, the CDR3 is TGTGCCAGCAGCAATGACAGGAGGGCTTTCTTT.

The rearrangement links TRBV29-1 to TRBJ1-4; 7 nucleotides line up with TRBD1. The CDR3 extends over 13 amino acids. V lost 4 bases, J lost 7 bases, and 6 bases stayed unmatched. The germline CDR1 and CDR2 sequences are SQVTM and ANQGSEA. In DNA form, the CDR3 reads TGCAGCGTTGGAATGGACAGGACTGAAAAACTGTTTTTT. Amino acid sequence: CSVGMDRTEKLFF.

The chain's CDR3 is CASSYEGTTDTQYF. The CDR3 nucleotides read TGTGCCAGCAGTTACGAGGGCACCACAGATACGCAGTATTTT. J is TRBJ2-3 and V is TRBV6-5; D may be TRBD2 (5 bases). CDR3 length: 14 residues. Per germline, CDR1 MNHEY and CDR2 SVGAGI. Trimming pared 2 bases from V and 2 bases from J, leaving 8 bases between.

This rearrangement joins TRBV2 to TRBJ2-7; 9 bases match TRBD1. The ends lost 9 bases at V and 4 bases at J; junction bases unmatched: 16. CDR1 and CDR2 from the germline V gene are SNHLY and FYNNEI. This CDR3 is 16 amino acids long. Written as DNA, the CDR3 is TGTGCCAGTACGTTCCCGAGGGACAGGGAGAGGTACGAGCAGTACTTC. Its translation: CASTFPRDRERYEQYF.

The rearrangement uses TRBV6-5 and TRBJ2-1; D might be TRBD1 (6 bases). The CDR3 is 14 amino acids. From germline, CDR1 is MNHEY and CDR2 SVGAGI. V gave up 8 bases and J gave up 1 base, with 12 bases separating them. The CDR3 nucleotides read TGTGCCAGCGGGGGCCAATTTTCCTACAATGAGCAGTTCTTC. Amino acid sequence: CASGGQFSYNEQFF.

V gene TRBV19 combines with J gene TRBJ1-5; 9 nucleotides align to TRBD1. CDR1 LNHDA and CDR2 SQIVND come from the germline V gene (reference sequence). The CDR3 is made up of 14 amino acids. V dropped 3 bases and J dropped 5; count of bases not matched to a gene: 2. The CDR3 protein is CASSMTGGYQPQHF. CDR3 in DNA: TGTGCCAGTAGTATGACAGGGGGGTATCAGCCCCAGCATTTT. Full variable domain (remainder filled in from reference TRBV19 and TRBJ1-5): DGGITQSPKYLFRKEGQNVTLSCEQNLNHDAMYWYRQDPGQGLRLIYYSQIVNDFQKGDIAEGYSVSREKKESFPLTVTSAQKNPTAFYLCASSMTGGYQPQHFGDGTRLSIL.

The chain recombines TRBV10-3 with TRBJ2-5; D is unresolved. Per the germline V gene, CDR1 is ENHRY and CDR2 is SYGVKD. The V gene lost 2 bases and the J gene lost 5 bases, with 9 bases spanning the gap. The CDR3 totals 13 residues. This CDR3 is CAISEATQETQYF. The CDR3 coding sequence is TGTGCCATCAGTGAGGCCACACAGGAGACCCAGTACTTC.

The rearrangement uses TRBV4-2 and TRBJ2-7; D is undetermined. Deletions cut 0 bases from V and 2 bases from J, with 14 bases between. The CDR3 extends over 16 amino acids. Germline assignment: CDR1 LGHNA and CDR2 YNFKEQ. CDR3 DNA sequence: TGTGCCAGCAGCCAAGATTCAAGCGAGAATGCCTACGAGCAGTACTTC. Residues: CASSQDSSENAYEQYF.

In this sample, this clone turned up once. The chain couples TRBV27 to TRBJ2-1; 9 bases are a match to TRBD2. The germline CDR1 and CDR2 sequences are MNHEY and SMNVEV (reference sequence). The CDR3 runs to 15 residues. After removal of 6 bases from V and 4 bases from J, the junction contained 7 bases not matched to a gene. The CDR3 reads CASSSRAGGYNEQFF. The CDR3 bases are TGTGCCAGCAGCTCTAGGGCGGGGGGGTACAATGAGCAGTTCTTC.

The rearrangement links TRBV5-1 to TRBJ2-7, with D possibly matching TRBD1 (5 bases). With 3 bases removed from V and 2 bases from J, the gap between germline ends came to 15 bases. The germline V gene encodes CDR1 SGHRS and CDR2 YFSETQ. The CDR3 covers 15 residues. The CDR3 is CASSSEGVSTYEQYF. CDR3 in DNA: TGCGCCAGCAGCTCCGAAGGGGTGAGTACCTACGAGCAGTACTTC.

This sequence joins TRBV7-9 and TRBJ2-3, with TRBD1 as a possible D gene (6 bases). This CDR3 spans 15 amino acids. From germline, CDR1 is SEHNR and CDR2 FQNEAQ (reference sequence). Trimming left V 5 bases short and J 4 bases short, with 16 bases between. The CDR3 here is CASSPLTWGPDTQYF. CDR3 DNA sequence: TGTGCCAGCAGCCCCCTGACATGGGGGCCAGATACGCAGTATTTT.

The V call is TRBV6-4, the J call TRBJ2-3; D call uncertain. This CDR3 is built from 13 residues. The germline gives CDR1 MRHNA, CDR2 SNTAGT. Trimming took 7 bases from V and 0 from J, leaving 8 bases between them. CDR3 sequence: CASNIASTDTQYF. In nucleotides, the CDR3 is TGTGCCAGCAACATAGCTAGCACAGATACGCAGTATTTT.